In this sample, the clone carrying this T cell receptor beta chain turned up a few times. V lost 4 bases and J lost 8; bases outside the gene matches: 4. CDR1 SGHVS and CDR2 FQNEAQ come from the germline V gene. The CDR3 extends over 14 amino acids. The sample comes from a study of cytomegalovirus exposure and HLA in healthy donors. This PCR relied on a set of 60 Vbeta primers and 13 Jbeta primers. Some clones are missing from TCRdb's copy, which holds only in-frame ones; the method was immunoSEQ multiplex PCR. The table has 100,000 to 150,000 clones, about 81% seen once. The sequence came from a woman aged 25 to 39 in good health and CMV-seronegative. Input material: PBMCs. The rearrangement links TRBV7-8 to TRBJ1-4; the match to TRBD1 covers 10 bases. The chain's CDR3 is CASSSRDRGEKLFF. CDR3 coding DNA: TGTGCCAGCAGCTCCCGGGACAGGGGAGAAAAACTGTTTTTT.